This passage covers 14 T cell receptor beta chains from one sample sequenced in a study of shared clonotypes between healthy human individuals. The protocol was immunoSEQ multiplex PCR, while the TCRdb copy is restricted to in-frame clones and leaves out a portion. The table lists about 2.1 million clones, over 85% of them singletons. Naive CD8 cells were CD45RO-negative, positively selected for CCR7, excluding terminally differentiated effector memory CD45RA+ cells. Sequencing input: naive CD8+ T cells from PBMCs. Every receptor here comes from a man in his late teens or twenties in good health. Some clones in this sample may be carry-over from other donors' samples.

A single count supports this clone. The rearrangement links TRBV19 to TRBJ1-2; 9 bases are shared with TRBD1. The V segment lost 10 bases and the J segment 7 bases; nucleotides outside the gene matches: 7. This CDR3 contains 12 residues. CDR1 is LNHDA and CDR2 is SQIVND in the germline V gene (reference sequence). The CDR3 loop is CATPGQGVGYTF. The CDR3, as DNA: TGTGCCACCCCGGGACAGGGAGTTGGCTACACCTTC.

In its sample, this clone was seen once. The chain has TRBV28 and TRBJ2-3; D gene uncertain. The CDR3 runs to 16 residues. Trimming pared 5 bases from V and 0 bases from J, leaving 15 bases between. The V gene's germline CDR1 is MDHEN and CDR2 SYDVKM. The CDR3 region is CASSHFTIESTDTQYF. In DNA form, the CDR3 reads TGTGCCAGCAGTCATTTTACAATTGAGAGCACAGATACGCAGTATTTT.

This chain joins TRBV7-2 and TRBJ2-7; D gene ambiguous. Deletions cut 5 bases from V and 0 bases from J, with 11 bases between. The germline gives CDR1 SGHTA, CDR2 FQGNSA. CDR3 length: 14 residues. Here the CDR3 reads CASSHGWNSYEQYF. In DNA, the CDR3 is TGTGCCAGCAGCCACGGTTGGAACTCCTACGAGCAGTACTTC. Based on the CDR3 plus reference TRBV7-2 and TRBJ2-7, the full variable domain is GAGVSQSPSNKVTEKGKDVELRCDPISGHTALYWYRQSLGQGLEFLIYFQGNSAPDKSGLPSDRFSAERTGGSVSTLTIQRTQQEDSAVYLCASSHGWNSYEQYFGPGTRLTVT.

The genes are TRBV18 and TRBJ2-1; TRBD2 matches at 14 bases. With V trimmed by 3 bases and J by 1 base, 5 bases remained unmatched. The CDR3 spans 18 residues. Germline V gives CDR1 KGHSH, CDR2 LQKENI. CDR3 region: CASSPRTSGRYSYNEQFF. The CDR3 region has the DNA TGTGCCAGCTCACCTCGGACTAGCGGGAGGTATTCCTACAATGAGCAGTTCTTC.

The chain couples TRBV27 to TRBJ2-7; D might be TRBD1 or TRBD2, each matching 5 bases. The V end was cut by 0 bases, the J end by 3 bases, with 9 bases between. Germline CDR1 MNHEY, CDR2 SMNVEV (reference sequence). CDR3 size: 14 residues. The CDR3 DNA reads as TGTGCCAGCAGTTTATCGGGGGTCTTCTACGAGCAGTACTTC. This translates into CASSLSGVFYEQYF.

The rearrangement joins TRBV4-3 to TRBJ2-7; weak D call: TRBD1 (6 bases). CDR1 is LGHNA, CDR2 YSLEER, per germline. The CDR3 length is 17 residues. V shed 4 bases and J shed 0 bases, with 19 bases lying between them. The CDR3 DNA sequence: TGCGCCAGCAGCCCCGATCGATTGAAGGGACACTCCTACGAGCAGTACTTC. This codes for CASSPDRLKGHSYEQYF.

This rearrangement joins TRBV27 to TRBJ2-7; no clear D gene. From germline, CDR1 is MNHEY and CDR2 SMNVEV (reference sequence). Deletions cut 6 bases from V and 4 bases from J, with 13 bases between. The CDR3 runs to 13 residues. The CDR3 nucleotides are TGTGCCAGCAGGGTCCGGCAGTTTTACGAGCAGTACTTC. Residues: CASRVRQFYEQYF.

The chain uses TRBV11-2 and TRBJ1-3, with 8 positions matching TRBD1. The CDR3 has 15 residues. Germline V CDR1 and CDR2: SGHAT, FQNNGV. Trimming cost V 7 bases and J 0 bases; bases outside gene matches: 5. The CDR3 spells CASTGGKYSGNTIYF. The CDR3, as DNA: TGTGCCAGCACAGGGGGCAAATACTCTGGAAACACCATATATTTT.

The chain is built from TRBV10-3 and TRBJ1-3; D gene ambiguous. The CDR3 spans 14 residues. The ends were cut back, 6 bases at V and 0 bases at J, with 9 bases in the middle. The germline V gene has CDR1 ENHRY and CDR2 SYGVKD. Here the CDR3 DNA reads TGTGCCATCAGAAACGAGGTCTCTGGAAACACCATATATTTT. This codes for CAIRNEVSGNTIYF.

Turning to this clone: At the DNA level, this CDR3 is encoded by other sequences in the same sample as well. This chain connects TRBV11-2 to TRBJ2-1, with unresolved D. The CDR3 sequence is 13 residues long. Germline assignment: CDR1 SGHAT and CDR2 FQNNGV. Trimming took off 1 base at V and 5 bases at J, with 6 bases between the two ends. In DNA, the CDR3 is TGTGCCAGCAGCTTAGGAGTCCACAATGAGCAGTTCTTC. It yields the protein CASSLGVHNEQFF.

The V gene is TRBV11-2, the J gene TRBJ2-7, with unresolved D. The CDR3 runs 13 residues. Trimming removed 5 bases at V and 0 bases at J, with 8 bases between. Germline CDR1 is SGHAT and CDR2 is FQNNGV. CDR3 DNA: TGTGCCAGCAGCCTCCCGTCCTCCTACGAGCAGTACTTC. Translated, it gives CASSLPSSYEQYF.

On this clone: The identical CDR3 is also encoded by other nucleotide sequences in the sample. The chain carries TRBV7-9 and TRBJ2-7; 10 positions agree with TRBD2. The CDR3 is made up of 15 amino acids. The V gene end was trimmed by 5 bases and the J gene end by 2 bases; junction bases not matched to a gene: 6. Germline CDR1 SEHNR, CDR2 FQNEAQ (reference sequence). The CDR3 DNA reads as TGTGCCAGCAGCCCCAGCGGGGGGGGACCCTACGAGCAGTACTTC. Protein product: CASSPSGGGPYEQYF. Drawing the rest from reference TRBV7-9 and TRBJ2-7, the complete variable domain is DTGVSQNPRHKITKRGQNVTFRCDPISEHNRLYWYRQTLGQGPEFLTYFQNEAQLEKSRLLSDRFSAERPKGSFSTLEIQRTEQGDSAMYLCASSPSGGGPYEQYFGPGTRLTVT.

This chain connects TRBV27 to TRBJ2-7, with 9 bases matching TRBD2. The J segment lost 11 bases and the V segment lost 2 bases, leaving 16 bases of the junction unmatched. This CDR3 comprises 16 residues. CDR1 and CDR2 from the germline V gene are MNHEY and SMNVEV (reference sequence). CDR3 nucleotide sequence: TGTGCCAGCAGTTTAGTTTTCGAAGCGGGAGGTAATCTTGAGTACTTC. Translation gives CASSLVFEAGGNLEYF.

This chain connects TRBV25-1 to TRBJ1-4; D uncertain. This CDR3 has 13 amino acids. V gave up 3 bases and J gave up 5 bases, with 7 bases separating them. Germline V lookup: CDR1 MGHDK, CDR2 SYGVNS. CDR3: CASSDLGNEKLFF. CDR3 coding DNA: TGTGCCAGCAGTGACCTCGGAAATGAAAAACTGTTTTTT. The variable domain in full, with the rest retrieved from reference TRBV25-1 and TRBJ1-4, is EADIYQTPRYLVIGTGKKITLECSQTMGHDKMYWYQQDPGMELHLIHYSYGVNSTEKGDLSSESTVSRIRTEHFPLTLESARPSHTSQYLCASSDLGNEKLFFGSGTQLSVL.